These T cell receptor beta chains were read from a single sample in a study of T cells in localized non-small cell lung cancer. Data came from immunoSEQ multiplex PCR; TCRdb stores just in-frame clones and leaves some out. The sample comprises about 59,000 clones, roughly 90% of which are singletons, and under 25% rests with the top ten. The source was peripheral blood, collected before any cancer treatment. The source of these receptors is a man aged 35 to 69 with stage I squamous cell lung carcinoma. Both conserved end residues are part of each CDR3. Each record gives: V gene, J gene, CDR3 protein.

TRBV15	TRBJ2-5	CATSEGLISTGTQYF
TRBV5-6	TRBJ2-2	CASSLGGAGGPGGTGELFF
TRBV10-3	TRBJ2-7	CAISEGTGAGEQYF
TRBV14	TRBJ2-7	CASKTSGDYEQYF
TRBV6-6	TRBJ1-3	CASSHRQGGSGNTIYF
TRBV28	TRBJ1-4	CASSFPDRGEKLFF
TRBV5-4	TRBJ2-1	CASSLEVGANEQFF
TRBV10-3	TRBJ2-7	CAATGLQGGEQYF
TRBV5-4	TRBJ2-7	CASSGRESDEQYF
TRBV10-3	TRBJ2-3	CAISDGTSGKTDTQYF
TRBV5-4	TRBJ2-5	CASSVGLSSGTQYF
TRBV6-5	TRBJ2-3	CASSYSRGGTDTQYF
TRBV19	TRBJ1-5	CASSIDRRGRGFGQPQHF
TRBV9	TRBJ2-2	CASSLRTGNTGELFF
TRBV6-4	TRBJ1-1	CASSVRGDTEAFF
TRBV27	TRBJ2-7	CASSLQRAYYEQYF
TRBV11-2	TRBJ2-2	CASSLGLQRETGELFF
TRBV7-9	TRBJ1-5	CASGSEEWGNQPQHF
TRBV4-1	TRBJ2-7	CASSQGRGPKGEQYF
TRBV5-8	TRBJ1-5	CASMRRGAGSNQPQHF
TRBV7-3	TRBJ2-2	CASSPQGGGAGELFF
TRBV7-2	TRBJ2-7	CASSATKGAVDEQYF